The present TCR beta chain was sequenced within a study of shared clonotypes between healthy human individuals. The wider study: Per donor, CD8 memory used one plate, CD8 naive used two, CD4 memory used three and CD4 naive used three.

Germline V gives CDR1 MNHEY, CDR2 SVGAGI. The V segment lost 4 bases and the J segment 5 bases; nucleotides outside the gene matches: 8. This CDR3 is 15 amino acids long. CD8 cells regarded as naive lacked CD45RO, were positively chosen for CCR7, and omitted terminally differentiated effector memory CD45RA+ cells. None of the donors, who were healthy HIV-negative adults, had recently had acute infections or vaccinations. The method was immunoSEQ multiplex PCR; TCRdb's version includes in-frame clones alone and lacks a portion of them. Of over 2,000,000 clones detected, just under 95% appear once; the ten largest clones hold approximately 1.7%.

Sequencing was carried out using naive CD8+ T cells from PBMCs. The clonotype originates from a man between 18 and 29 years old in good health. Some clones in this sample may be carry-over from other donors' samples. The V call is TRBV6-5, the J call TRBJ2-7; TRBD1 aligns across 10 bases. CDR3 sequence reads: CASSFKGQGYHEQYF. For the CDR3, the DNA is TGTGCCAGCAGTTTTAAGGGACAGGGGTACCACGAGCAGTACTTC.